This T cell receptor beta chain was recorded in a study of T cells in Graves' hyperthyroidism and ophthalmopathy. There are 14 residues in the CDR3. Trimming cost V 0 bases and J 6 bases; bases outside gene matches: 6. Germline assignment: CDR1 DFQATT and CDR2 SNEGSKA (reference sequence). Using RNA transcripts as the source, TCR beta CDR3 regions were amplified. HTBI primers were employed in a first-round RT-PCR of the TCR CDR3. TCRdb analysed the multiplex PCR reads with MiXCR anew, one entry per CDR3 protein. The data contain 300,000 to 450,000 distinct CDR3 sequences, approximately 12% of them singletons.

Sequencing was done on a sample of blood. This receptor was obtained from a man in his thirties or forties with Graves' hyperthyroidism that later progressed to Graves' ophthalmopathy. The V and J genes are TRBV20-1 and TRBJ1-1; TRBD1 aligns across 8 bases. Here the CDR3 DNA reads TGCAGTGCTAGAGATGACAGGGGCTGGGCTGAAGCTTTCTTT. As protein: CSARDDRGWAEAFF.